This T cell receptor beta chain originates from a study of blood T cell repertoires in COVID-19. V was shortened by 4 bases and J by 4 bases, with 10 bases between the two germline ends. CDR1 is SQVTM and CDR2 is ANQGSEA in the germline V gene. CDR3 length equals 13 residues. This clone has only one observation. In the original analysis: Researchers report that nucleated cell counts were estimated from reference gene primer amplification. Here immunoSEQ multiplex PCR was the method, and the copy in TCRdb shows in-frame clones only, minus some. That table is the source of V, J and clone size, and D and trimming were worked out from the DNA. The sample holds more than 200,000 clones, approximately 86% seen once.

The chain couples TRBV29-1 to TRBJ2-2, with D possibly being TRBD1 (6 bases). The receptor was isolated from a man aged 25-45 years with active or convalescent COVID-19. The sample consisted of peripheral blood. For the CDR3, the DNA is TGCAGCGTTGGGGGGCATGGCACCGGGGAGCTGTTTTTT. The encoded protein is CSVGGHGTGELFF.